This T cell receptor (beta chain) is drawn from a study of cytomegalovirus exposure and HLA in healthy donors. Study in general: The same platform as the approximately 700 first-cohort repertoires was used for the roughly 130 validation repertoires, a later analysis reported. General study results and limits: Most TCRs appeared rarely, but some public TCRs recurred in many donors. The study flagged some 170 TCR beta chains as cytomegalovirus-associated.

The donors belonged to the roughly 110-subject validation cohort, separate from the roughly 700-subject first cohort. Only in-frame clones appear in the TCRdb table, and some are missing; sequencing was by immunoSEQ multiplex PCR. Among 190,000 or so clones listed, approximately 82% were seen once. A remark on this clone: The antigen remains undetermined.

CDR3 length: 12 residues. The V segment lost 9 bases and the J segment 11 bases; nucleotides outside the gene matches: 9. From germline, CDR1 is LNHDA and CDR2 SQIVND (reference sequence). This TCR was recovered from a woman in her 30s in good health and CMV-seropositive. The chain combines TRBV19 with TRBJ1-1; the match to TRBD1 covers 10 bases. Sequences were obtained from PBMCs. CDR3 nucleotide sequence: TGTGCCAGCCGGGACAGGGGACCGCGTGCTTTCTTT. Translated: CASRDRGPRAFF. Using reference TRBV19 and TRBJ1-1 for the parts outside the CDR3, the full variable domain is DGGITQSPKYLFRKEGQNVTLSCEQNLNHDAMYWYRQDPGQGLRLIYYSQIVNDFQKGDIAEGYSVSREKKESFPLTVTSAQKNPTAFYLCASRDRGPRAFFGQGTRLTVV.